The 14 T cell receptor beta chains presented below share a single source sample, sequenced in a study of blood T cell repertoires in COVID-19. The table came from immunoSEQ multiplex PCR; TCRdb's copy has only in-frame clones and leaves some out. The sample has about 120,000 clones; about 89% are singletons. The sequencing sample was made of peripheral blood. Receptors were obtained from a woman between 70 and 85 years old with acute or convalescent COVID-19.

V usage is TRBV7-9 and J usage is TRBJ1-4, with D maybe TRBD1 (6 bases). V was shortened by 5 bases and J by 5 bases, with 18 bases between the two germline ends. Per germline, CDR1 SEHNR and CDR2 FQNEAQ (reference sequence). CDR3 length: 16 amino acids. The CDR3 region is CASSNDGQILNEKLFF. The CDR3 DNA reads as TGTGCCAGCAGCAATGACGGACAGATTCTGAATGAAAAACTGTTTTTT.

The CDR3 DNA sequence: TGTGCCAGTAAACCTAGCCCCGCCTACGAGCAGTACTTC. This encodes CASKPSPAYEQYF. The chain carries TRBV28 and TRBJ2-7, with D possibly TRBD2 on 5 matching bases. Germline loops: CDR1 MDHEN, CDR2 SYDVKM. With 9 bases removed from V and 2 bases from J, the gap between germline ends came to 14 bases. This CDR3 is 13 amino acids long. The full variable domain, with the rest looked up from reference TRBV28 and TRBJ2-7, is DVKVTQSSRYLVKRTGEKVFLECVQDMDHENMFWYRQDPGLGLRLIYFSYDVKMKEKGDIPEGYSVSREKKERFSLILESASTNQTSMYLCASKPSPAYEQYFGPGTRLTVT.

The chain links TRBV18 to TRBJ1-2; no clear D gene. This CDR3 has 14 residues. The germline V gene has CDR1 KGHSH and CDR2 LQKENI. Trimming shortened V by 0 bases and J by 2 bases, and 7 bases separated the two germline ends. CDR3 sequence reads: CASSPPSLNYGYTF. CDR3 nucleotide sequence: TGTGCCAGCTCACCACCGAGCCTCAACTATGGCTACACCTTC.

This chain joins TRBV2 and TRBJ1-2, with 8 bases aligning to TRBD1. This CDR3 region has 12 residues. In germline, CDR1 is SNHLY, CDR2 FYNNEI. J was trimmed by 6 bases and V by 6 bases; bases with no gene match: 3. The CDR3 here is CASSGQGDGYTF. CDR3 DNA sequence: TGTGCCAGCAGCGGACAGGGCGATGGCTACACCTTC.

This clone is a singleton in its sample. The V and J genes are TRBV29-1 and TRBJ2-2; 9 positions match TRBD1. Germline CDR1 reads SQVTM; CDR2 reads ANQGSEA. This CDR3 spans 13 amino acids. Trimming took 4 bases from V and 7 from J; bases not matched to a gene: 4. CDR3 nucleotide sequence: TGCAGCGTTGTAAGACAGGGGGTCGGGGAGCTGTTTTTT. Its protein is CSVVRQGVGELFF.

The gene calls are TRBV12-3 or TRBV12-4 and TRBJ1-1; no definite D call. CDR3 length: 13 amino acids. V lost 6 bases to trimming and J lost 1 base, with 9 bases between them. CDR3 amino acids: CASRSRGNTEAFF. CDR3 nucleotides: TGTGCCAGCAGATCGCGGGGGAACACTGAAGCTTTCTTT.

The V call is TRBV3-1 (or the pseudogene TRBV3-2), the J call TRBJ1-6; D unclear. Trimming took off 1 base at V and 9 bases at J, with 13 bases between the two ends. This CDR3 spans 15 amino acids. Germline CDR1 LGHDT, CDR2 YNNKEL (reference sequence). The CDR3 sequence is CASSQGGGRVSPLHF. DNA of the CDR3: TGTGCCAGCAGCCAAGGAGGCGGGCGGGTTTCACCCCTCCACTTT.

This clone appeared a single time. The chain carries TRBV3-1 (or the pseudogene TRBV3-2) and TRBJ1-4; 7 bases are shared with TRBD1. Germline trimming cut 2 bases from V and 1 base from J; bases unmatched to any gene: 4. The CDR3 runs to 16 residues. The V gene's germline CDR1 is LGHDT and CDR2 YNNKEL (reference sequence). DNA of the CDR3: TGTGCCAGCAGCCAAACCGACAGGGTAACTAATGAAAAACTGTTTTTT. This sequence encodes CASSQTDRVTNEKLFF.

This chain connects TRBV5-5 to TRBJ1-5; TRBD1 matches at 9 bases. V lost 2 bases to trimming and J lost 4 bases; unmatched junction nucleotides: 1. CDR1 and CDR2 (germline): SGHKS, YYEKEE (reference sequence). This CDR3 is 14 amino acids long. CDR3 residues: CASSLQGANQPQHF. The CDR3 DNA reads TGTGCCAGCAGCTTACAGGGGGCGAATCAGCCCCAGCATTTT.

This chain joins TRBV6-2 or TRBV6-3 and TRBJ2-5; 14 bases match TRBD2. Germline loops: CDR1 MNHEY, CDR2 SVGEGT. Unmatched junction bases numbered 5, after V lost 5 bases and J lost 0 bases. CDR3 length: 17 residues. CDR3 DNA sequence: TGTGCCAGCAGTACGGGACTAGCGGGGGTCTACCAAGAGACCCAGTACTTC. Its protein is CASSTGLAGVYQETQYF.

J is TRBJ1-1 and V is TRBV5-1; D is undetermined. Germline V CDR1 and CDR2: SGHRS, YFSETQ. This CDR3 contains 14 residues. Trimming took 5 bases from V and 1 from J, leaving 12 bases between them. The CDR3 is CASRIEHRNTEAFF. The CDR3 nucleotides are TGCGCCAGCAGGATTGAGCATAGGAACACTGAAGCTTTCTTT.

The chain recombines TRBV11-2 with TRBJ1-6; 7 positions match TRBD1. There are 15 residues in the CDR3. V gave up 6 bases and J gave up 3 bases; unmatched junction bases: 5. The germline V gene encodes CDR1 SGHAT and CDR2 FQNNGV. The chain's CDR3 is CASSQAGGYNSPLHF. CDR3 bases: TGTGCCAGCAGTCAAGCAGGGGGCTATAATTCACCCCTCCACTTT.

The chain employs TRBV24-1 and TRBJ1-1; no firm D call. CDR3 length: 13 residues. CDR1 KGHDR and CDR2 SFDVKD come from the germline V gene. The ends were cut back, 2 bases at V and 1 base at J, with 4 bases in the middle. The CDR3 nucleotides are TGTGCCACCAGTGATTCGGGGAACACTGAAGCTTTCTTT. Translated: CATSDSGNTEAFF.

The gene calls are TRBV24-1 and TRBJ1-2; the match to TRBD1 covers 7 bases. The CDR3 is 14 amino acids. The germline V gene encodes CDR1 KGHDR and CDR2 SFDVKD. The V gene end was trimmed by 2 bases and the J gene end by 4 bases; junction bases not matched to a gene: 3. The CDR3 loop is CATSDSGDSYGYTF. CDR3 in DNA: TGTGCCACCAGTGATTCGGGGGACAGCTATGGCTACACCTTC.